Listed below are T cell receptor beta chains from one sample, sequenced in a study of beta chain features in type 1 diabetes. The method was immunoSEQ multiplex PCR; TCRdb's version includes in-frame clones alone and lacks a portion of them. The repertoire holds 150,000 to 180,000 clones, over 9% seen once, with roughly 0.45% in the top ten. The specimen sequenced was central memory CD4+ T cells from blood. These TCRs come from a man in his thirties or forties with type 1 diabetes. CDR3s include the opening cysteine and the closing phenylalanine or tryptophan. Fields, in order: D gene, clone size, J gene, V gene, CDR3 protein, CDR3 DNA. A D gene is named only where the DNA matches it firmly. Only some rows state a clone size, as once, few, many or a class for expanded clones.

TRBD1 few TRBJ1-2 TRBV28 CASSSVDRATGYTF TGTGCCAGCAGTTCAGTGGACAGGGCTACTGGCTACACCTTC
TRBD2 . TRBJ2-3 TRBV29-1 CSARRPLSPGTSGITDTQYF TGCAGCGCCCGAAGGCCCCTTTCTCCCGGGACTAGCGGGATCACAGATACGCAGTATTTT
. . TRBJ1-1 TRBV11-2 CASSLVRGLAEAFF TGTGCCAGCAGCTTAGTTAGAGGACTTGCTGAAGCTTTCTTT
TRBD1 . TRBJ2-3 TRBV7-2 CASSNPDRGITDTQYF TGTGCCAGCAGCAACCCGGACAGGGGAATCACAGATACGCAGTATTTT
TRBD1 few TRBJ1-2 TRBV5-1 CASTEDTGQGRRGYTF TGCGCCAGCACCGAAGATACGGGACAGGGGAGACGTGGCTACACCTTC
TRBD1 few TRBJ2-1 TRBV7-9 CASSPGQGKGEQFF TGTGCCAGCAGCCCAGGACAGGGCAAGGGTGAGCAGTTCTTC
. few TRBJ2-3 TRBV19 CASARSTDTQYF TGTGCCAGTGCGCGGAGCACAGATACGCAGTATTTT
TRBD1 . TRBJ2-7 TRBV7-2 CASSLNRGYEQYF TGTGCCAGCAGCTTAAACAGGGGCTACGAGCAGTACTTC
TRBD2 . TRBJ2-2 TRBV4-2 CASGPGTSGSTGELFF TGTGCCAGCGGCCCGGGGACTAGCGGCTCGACCGGGGAGCTGTTTTTT
. . TRBJ2-1 TRBV7-2 CASSLFPPSAYNEQFF TGTGCCAGCAGCTTATTTCCGCCTAGCGCCTACAATGAGCAGTTCTTC
. few TRBJ1-2 TRBV10-3 CATQEGNYGYTF TGTGCCACGCAGGAGGGCAACTATGGCTACACCTTC